The next 5 T cell receptor beta chains were all read from a single sample in a study of blood T cell repertoires in COVID-19. Generated by immunoSEQ multiplex PCR, the TCRdb table keeps only in-frame clones and is missing some. The repertoire holds almost 400,000 clones, roughly 88% seen once, with approximately 0.96% in the top ten. The sequenced material came from PBMCs or T cells enriched from blood (not recorded which). These receptors all stem from a woman aged 30 to 39 with acute COVID-19.

The chain has TRBV19 and TRBJ1-6; 8 bases align to TRBD1. The CDR3 extends over 17 amino acids. The V and J ends lost 4 bases and 7 bases, in that order; junction bases with no gene match: 12. CDR1 and CDR2 (germline): LNHDA, SQIVND (reference sequence). CDR3 loop: CASSRTGPNSKNSPLHF. CDR3 sequence (DNA): TGTGCCAGTAGTAGGACAGGGCCGAACAGTAAAAATTCACCCCTCCACTTT.

This chain connects TRBV12-3 or TRBV12-4 to TRBJ1-1; D gene uncertain. CDR3 length: 13 amino acids. Trimming removed 6 bases at V and 3 bases at J, with 11 bases between. CDR3 amino acids: CASSFFLYTEAFF. The CDR3 DNA is TGTGCCAGCAGCTTCTTTCTTTACACTGAAGCTTTCTTT.

The chain joins TRBV5-1 to TRBJ2-7; D is perhaps TRBD1 (6 bases). This CDR3 comprises 16 residues. The germline V gene has CDR1 SGHRS and CDR2 YFSETQ. Trimming pared 4 bases from V and 0 bases from J, leaving 17 bases between. The CDR3 DNA reads TGCGCCAGCAGCATCCTAACGACAGGAATCTCCTACGAGCAGTACTTC. This translates into CASSILTTGISYEQYF.

This clone was counted only a few times. The chain joins TRBV9 to TRBJ2-2, with D uncertain. Between the trimmed V and J ends, which lost 3 bases and 4 bases, there was a span of 10 bases. Looked up from germline, CDR1 is SGDLS and CDR2 is YYNGEE. The CDR3 is 14 amino acids. The CDR3 loop is CASSGPGRTGELFF. The CDR3 DNA follows: TGTGCCAGCAGCGGGCCGGGTCGCACCGGGGAGCTGTTTTTT. Full variable domain (rest looked up from reference TRBV9 and TRBJ2-2): DSGVTQTPKHLITATGQRVTLRCSPRSGDLSVYWYQQSLDQGLQFLIQYYNGEERAKGNILERFSAQQFPDLHSELNLSSLELGDSALYFCASSGPGRTGELFFGEGSRLTVL.

This rearrangement joins TRBV29-1 to TRBJ2-1; 7 bases agree with TRBD2. The CDR3 sequence is 14 residues long. Germline-derived CDR1 and CDR2 are SQVTM and ANQGSEA. V lost 6 bases to trimming and J lost 6 bases; unmatched junction nucleotides: 11. The CDR3 loop is CSVDGGLRANEQFF. The CDR3 DNA sequence: TGCAGCGTCGACGGGGGACTACGCGCCAATGAGCAGTTCTTC.